The rows below give T cell receptor beta chains drawn from one sample of a study of immune evolution from preneoplasia to lung adenocarcinoma. Clones were read by immunoSEQ multiplex PCR, and TCRdb kept only the in-frame ones, dropping some. The sample yields over 3,500 clones, approximately 85% seen once. The sample comprised FFPE invasive lung adenocarcinoma tissue. The receptors originated from a person between 45 and 65 years old with lung adenocarcinoma. Both conserved end residues are part of each CDR3. Each record gives: D gene, J gene, V gene, clone size, CDR3 protein, CDR3 DNA. The D gene is left open where the match is weak. Not all rows give a size; the values are once, few, many and, for expanded clones, a class.

D: NA; J: TRBJ1-1; V: TRBV29-1; size: NA; CDR3: CSGGGENTEAFF; DNA: TGCAGCGGGGGAGGGGAGAACACTGAAGCTTTCTTT
D: NA; J: TRBJ1-5; V: TRBV28; size: NA; CDR3: CASSFFRGSNQPQHF; DNA: TGTGCCAGCAGTTTTTTCAGGGGTAGCAATCAGCCCCAGCATTTT
D: NA; J: TRBJ2-5; V: TRBV11-3; size: NA; CDR3: CASSLDRGQETQYF; DNA: TGTGCCAGCAGCTTAGACAGGGGACAAGAGACCCAGTACTTC
D: NA; J: TRBJ1-5; V: TRBV19; size: once; CDR3: CASSMGIPLSNQPQHF; DNA: TGTGCCAGTAGTATGGGCATCCCCCTGAGCAATCAGCCCCAGCATTTT
D: NA; J: TRBJ1-5; V: TRBV11-2; size: NA; CDR3: CASSLDQTQPQHF; DNA: TGTGCCAGCAGCTTAGATCAGACTCAGCCCCAGCATTTT
D: NA; J: TRBJ2-3; V: TRBV11-1; size: NA; CDR3: CASSLGLSTDTQYF; DNA: TGTGCCAGCAGCTTAGGGCTTAGCACAGATACGCAGTATTTT
D: NA; J: TRBJ2-5; V: TRBV6-5; size: NA; CDR3: CASSYSPGAKTQYF; DNA: TGTGCCAGCAGTTACTCGCCGGGGGCGAAGACCCAGTACTTC
D: TRBD1; J: TRBJ1-5; V: TRBV10-3; size: NA; CDR3: CAISKTGVGDQPQHF; DNA: TGTGCCATCAGTAAGACAGGGGTTGGAGATCAGCCCCAGCATTTT
D: NA; J: TRBJ1-6; V: TRBV7-2; size: NA; CDR3: CASRGGERNWSYNSPLHF; DNA: TGTGCCAGCAGAGGGGGGGAGAGGAATTGGTCCTATAATTCACCCCTCCACTTT
D: NA; J: TRBJ1-3; V: TRBV11-2; size: NA; CDR3: CASSLRWPGNTIYF; DNA: TGTGCCAGCAGCTTAAGGTGGCCTGGAAACACCATATATTTT
D: TRBD2; J: TRBJ2-5; V: TRBV7-8; size: NA; CDR3: CASSLELAGETQYF; DNA: TGTGCCAGCAGCTTAGAACTAGCGGGAGAGACCCAGTACTTC
D: NA; J: TRBJ1-1; V: TRBV7-9; size: NA; CDR3: CVSSSGGLSEAFF; DNA: TGTGTCAGCAGTTCGGGGGGTCTCTCTGAAGCTTTCTTT
D: NA; J: TRBJ2-3; V: TRBV29-1; size: NA; CDR3: CSAVLGTLTDTQYF; DNA: TGCAGCGCCGTTTTGGGGACTCTCACAGATACGCAGTATTTT
D: NA; J: TRBJ1-4; V: TRBV4-1; size: NA; CDR3: CASSQGGSILKVAGEKLFF; DNA: TGCGCCAGCAGCCAGGGAGGCAGTATATTAAAGGTGGCAGGAGAAAAACTGTTTTTT
D: NA; J: TRBJ1-1; V: TRBV30; size: NA; CDR3: CAWNRPGTEAFF; DNA: TGTGCCTGGAATAGACCAGGCACTGAAGCTTTCTTT
D: TRBD2; J: TRBJ2-1; V: TRBV6-6; size: NA; CDR3: CASNQGLAGGEQFF; DNA: TGTGCCAGCAATCAGGGACTAGCGGGAGGTGAGCAGTTCTTC
D: NA; J: TRBJ2-1; V: TRBV27; size: NA; CDR3: CASSLVGRGVHNEQFF; DNA: TGTGCCAGCAGTTTAGTTGGCAGGGGCGTGCACAATGAGCAGTTCTTC
D: NA; J: TRBJ2-2; V: TRBV5-1; size: NA; CDR3: CASSLGSGELFF; DNA: TGCGCCAGCAGCTTGGGGTCCGGGGAGCTGTTTTTT
D: NA; J: TRBJ1-1; V: TRBV28; size: NA; CDR3: CASCRRLNTEAFF; DNA: TGTGCCAGCTGTAGACGGCTGAACACTGAAGCTTTCTTT
D: NA; J: TRBJ1-5; V: TRBV7-9; size: NA; CDR3: CASSLARGGSAQPQHF; DNA: TGTGCCAGCAGCTTAGCGAGGGGAGGGTCCGCTCAGCCCCAGCATTTT
D: NA; J: TRBJ2-7; V: TRBV13; size: NA; CDR3: CASSQPLGALSYEQYF; DNA: TGTGCCAGCAGCCAACCGCTCGGGGCCCTCTCCTACGAGCAGTACTTC
D: NA; J: TRBJ2-3; V: TRBV30; size: NA; CDR3: CAWSARAPGRREWDTQYF; DNA: TGTGCCTGGAGTGCGAGAGCTCCGGGACGACGGGAGTGGGATACGCAGTATTTT
D: NA; J: TRBJ1-2; V: TRBV5-1; size: NA; CDR3: CASSLPGTTPYGYTF; DNA: TGCGCCAGCAGCTTGCCCGGGACAACGCCCTATGGCTACACCTTC
D: TRBD1; J: TRBJ2-3; V: TRBV11-3; size: NA; CDR3: CASSFRTGDTQYF; DNA: TGTGCCAGCAGCTTTCGGACAGGGGATACGCAGTATTTT
D: NA; J: TRBJ2-7; V: TRBV20-1; size: NA; CDR3: CSAPNGAEQYF; DNA: TGCAGTGCCCCCAATGGGGCCGAGCAGTACTTC
D: TRBD2; J: TRBJ2-2; V: TRBV7-3; size: NA; CDR3: CASSLGTSGPNTGELFF; DNA: TGTGCCAGCAGCTTAGGGACTAGCGGACCGAACACCGGGGAGCTGTTTTTT
D: NA; J: TRBJ2-1; V: TRBV29-1; size: NA; CDR3: CSVKVAEQFF; DNA: TGCAGCGTTAAAGTGGCTGAGCAGTTCTTC
D: TRBD2; J: TRBJ2-3; V: TRBV5-1; size: NA; CDR3: CASSLGLAGVTDTQYF; DNA: TGCGCCAGCAGCTTGGGGCTAGCGGGGGTCACAGATACGCAGTATTTT
D: TRBD2; J: TRBJ2-5; V: TRBV25-1; size: NA; CDR3: CASSVREGQETQYF; DNA: TGTGCCAGCAGTGTTCGGGAGGGTCAAGAGACCCAGTACTTC
D: NA; J: TRBJ2-5; V: TRBV4-2; size: NA; CDR3: CASSQGRQESETQYF; DNA: TGTGCCAGCAGCCAAGGTCGACAGGAGTCAGAGACCCAGTACTTC
D: TRBD1; J: TRBJ1-4; V: TRBV30; size: NA; CDR3: CAWSRQGAEEKLFF; DNA: TGTGCCTGGAGTAGACAGGGGGCAGAAGAAAAACTGTTTTTT
D: TRBD2; J: TRBJ2-2; V: TRBV9; size: NA; CDR3: CASKAGEGTGELFF; DNA: TGTGCCAGCAAGGCGGGAGAAGGGACCGGGGAGCTGTTTTTT
D: NA; J: TRBJ1-2; V: TRBV5-4; size: NA; CDR3: CASSSSRSYGYTF; DNA: TGTGCCAGCAGCTCAAGTAGAAGCTATGGCTACACCTTC
D: NA; J: TRBJ1-1; V: TRBV9; size: NA; CDR3: CASSPGTYMNTEAFF; DNA: TGTGCCAGCAGCCCGGGGACCTACATGAACACTGAAGCTTTCTTT
D: NA; J: TRBJ1-2; V: TRBV4-1; size: NA; CDR3: CASSQGGTYGYTF; DNA: TGCGCCAGCAGCCAAGGGGGGACCTATGGCTACACCTTC
D: NA; J: TRBJ1-1; V: TRBV19; size: NA; CDR3: CATRGLNTEAFF; DNA: TGTGCCACCCGGGGGCTGAACACTGAAGCTTTCTTT